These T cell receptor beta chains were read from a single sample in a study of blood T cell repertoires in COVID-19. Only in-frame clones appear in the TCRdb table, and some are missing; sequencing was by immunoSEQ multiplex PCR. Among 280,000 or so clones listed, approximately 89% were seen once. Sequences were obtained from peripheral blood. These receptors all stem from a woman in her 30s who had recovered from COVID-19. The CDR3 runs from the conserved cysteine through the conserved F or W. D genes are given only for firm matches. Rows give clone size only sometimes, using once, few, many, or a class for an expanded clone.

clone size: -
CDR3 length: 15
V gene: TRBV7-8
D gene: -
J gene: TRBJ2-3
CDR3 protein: CASSLFPGSTDTQYF
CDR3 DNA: TGTGCCAGCAGCTTATTCCCGGGGAGCACAGATACGCAGTATTTT

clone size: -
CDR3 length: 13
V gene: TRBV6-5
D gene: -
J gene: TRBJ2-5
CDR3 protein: CASSSPGQETQYF
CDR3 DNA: TGTGCCAGCAGCTCCCCAGGTCAAGAGACCCAGTACTTC

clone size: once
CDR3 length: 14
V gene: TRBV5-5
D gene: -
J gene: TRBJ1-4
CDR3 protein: CASSFSPGGEKLFF
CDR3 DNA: TGTGCCAGCAGCTTTTCACCGGGAGGCGAAAAACTGTTTTTT

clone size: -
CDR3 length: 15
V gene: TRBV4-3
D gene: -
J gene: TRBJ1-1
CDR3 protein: CASSQGWPRGTEAFF
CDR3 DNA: TGCGCCAGCAGCCAAGGATGGCCGCGAGGCACTGAAGCTTTCTTT

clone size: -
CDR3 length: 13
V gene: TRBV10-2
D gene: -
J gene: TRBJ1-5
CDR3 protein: CASSRQTDQPQHF
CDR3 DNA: TGCGCCAGCAGTAGGCAGACTGATCAGCCCCAGCATTTT

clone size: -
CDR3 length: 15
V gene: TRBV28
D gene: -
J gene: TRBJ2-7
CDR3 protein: CASSSPPEGTYEQYF
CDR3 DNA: TGTGCCAGCAGTTCCCCCCCGGAGGGGACCTACGAGCAGTACTTC

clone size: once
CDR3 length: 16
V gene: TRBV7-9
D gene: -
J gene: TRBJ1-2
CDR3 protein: CASSFGDSLEGDGYTF
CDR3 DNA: TGTGCCAGCAGCTTCGGTGACAGCCTCGAAGGGGATGGCTACACCTTC

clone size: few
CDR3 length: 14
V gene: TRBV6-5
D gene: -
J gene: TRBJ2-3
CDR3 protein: CASSSDRPTDTQYF
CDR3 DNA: TGTGCCAGCAGTTCCGACAGGCCCACAGATACGCAGTATTTT

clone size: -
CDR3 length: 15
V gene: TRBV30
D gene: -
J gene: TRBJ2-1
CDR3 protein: CAWSAGAGGWNEQFF
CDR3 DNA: TGTGCCTGGAGTGCGGGGGCAGGGGGTTGGAATGAGCAGTTCTTC

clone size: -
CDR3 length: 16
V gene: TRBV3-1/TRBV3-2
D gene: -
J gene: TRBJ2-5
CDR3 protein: CASSQESRGYQETQYF
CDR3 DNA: TGTGCCAGCAGCCAAGAAAGTCGGGGGTACCAAGAGACCCAGTACTTC

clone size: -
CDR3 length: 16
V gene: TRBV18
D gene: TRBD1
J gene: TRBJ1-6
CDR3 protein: CASSPRPTGGESPLHF
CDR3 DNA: TGTGCCAGCTCACCAAGACCGACAGGGGGCGAATCACCCCTCCACTTT

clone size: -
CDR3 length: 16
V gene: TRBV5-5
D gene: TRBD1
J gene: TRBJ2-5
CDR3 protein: CASSRVRTGGKETQYF
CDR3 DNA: TGTGCCAGCAGCCGAGTGAGGACAGGCGGTAAAGAGACCCAGTACTTC

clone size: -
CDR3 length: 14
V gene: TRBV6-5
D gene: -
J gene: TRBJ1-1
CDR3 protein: CASSYYRVNTEAFF
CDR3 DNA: TGTGCCAGCAGTTACTACAGGGTGAACACTGAAGCTTTCTTT

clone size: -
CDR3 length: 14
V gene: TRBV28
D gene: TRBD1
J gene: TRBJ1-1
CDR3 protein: CASSSQGRWTEAFF
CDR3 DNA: TGTGCCAGCAGTTCACAGGGGAGATGGACTGAAGCTTTCTTT

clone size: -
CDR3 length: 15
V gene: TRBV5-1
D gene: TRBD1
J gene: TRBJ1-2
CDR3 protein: CASSLAGQGYYGYTF
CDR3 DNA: TGCGCCAGCAGCTTGGCGGGACAGGGGTACTATGGCTACACCTTC

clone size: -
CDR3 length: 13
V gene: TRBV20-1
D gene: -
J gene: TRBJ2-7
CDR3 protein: CSASKGGSYEQYF
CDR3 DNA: TGCAGTGCTAGTAAAGGGGGCTCCTACGAGCAGTACTTC

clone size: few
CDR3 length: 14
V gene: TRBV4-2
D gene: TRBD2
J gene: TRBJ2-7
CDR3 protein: CASSQGTSSYEQYF
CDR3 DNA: TGTGCCAGCAGCCAAGGGACTAGCTCCTACGAGCAGTACTTC

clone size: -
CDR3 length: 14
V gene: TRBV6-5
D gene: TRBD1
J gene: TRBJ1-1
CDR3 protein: CASTLTGGNTEAFF
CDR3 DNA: TGTGCCAGCACCTTGACAGGGGGGAACACTGAAGCTTTCTTT

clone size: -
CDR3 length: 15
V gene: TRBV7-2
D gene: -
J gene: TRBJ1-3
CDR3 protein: CASSIPQGTGSTIYF
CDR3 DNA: TGTGCCAGCAGCATCCCACAGGGAACTGGAAGCACCATATATTTT

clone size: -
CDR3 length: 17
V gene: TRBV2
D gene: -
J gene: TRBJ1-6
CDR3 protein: CASTWQGTSPYNSPLHF
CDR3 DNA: TGTGCCAGCACCTGGCAGGGGACAAGTCCCTATAATTCACCCCTCCACTTT

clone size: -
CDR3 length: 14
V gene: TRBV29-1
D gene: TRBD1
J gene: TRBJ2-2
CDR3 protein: CSARQGSNTGELFF
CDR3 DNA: TGCAGCGCTCGACAGGGGTCGAACACCGGGGAGCTGTTTTTT

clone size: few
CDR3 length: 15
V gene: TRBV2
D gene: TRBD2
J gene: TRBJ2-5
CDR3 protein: CASSDPGTTMETQYF
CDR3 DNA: TGTGCCAGCAGTGATCCCGGGACTACTATGGAGACCCAGTACTTC

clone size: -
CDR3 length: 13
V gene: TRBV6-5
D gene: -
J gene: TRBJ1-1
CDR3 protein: CASSSAGGTEAFF
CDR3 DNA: TGTGCCAGCAGTTCTGCGGGGGGCACTGAAGCTTTCTTT

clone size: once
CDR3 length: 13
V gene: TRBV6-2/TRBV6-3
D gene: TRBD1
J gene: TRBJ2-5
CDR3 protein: CASSLQGAETQYF
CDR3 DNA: TGTGCCAGCAGCTTACAGGGGGCAGAGACCCAGTACTTC

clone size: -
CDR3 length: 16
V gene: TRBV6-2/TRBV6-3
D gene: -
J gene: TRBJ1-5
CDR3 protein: CASSYALFRSNQPQHF
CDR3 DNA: TGTGCCAGCAGTTACGCCTTATTCAGAAGCAATCAGCCCCAGCATTTT

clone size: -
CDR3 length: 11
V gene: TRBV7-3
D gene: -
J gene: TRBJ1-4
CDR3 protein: CASSNGGKLFF
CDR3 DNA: TGTGCCAGCAGCAACGGTGGAAAACTGTTTTTT

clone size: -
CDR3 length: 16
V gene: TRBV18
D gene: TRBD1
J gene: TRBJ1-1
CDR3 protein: CASSPTSTGLNTEAFF
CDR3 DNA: TGTGCCAGCTCTCCGACCTCGACAGGGCTGAACACTGAAGCTTTCTTT

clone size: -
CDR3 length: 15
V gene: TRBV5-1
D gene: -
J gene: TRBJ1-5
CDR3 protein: CASSEMGSKNQPQHF
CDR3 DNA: TGCGCCAGCAGCGAGATGGGCAGTAAAAATCAGCCCCAGCATTTT

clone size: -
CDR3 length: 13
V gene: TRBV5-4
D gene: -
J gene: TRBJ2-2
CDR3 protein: CASISLNTGELFF
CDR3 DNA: TGTGCCAGCATCTCTCTGAACACCGGGGAGCTGTTTTTT